The clone carrying this TCR beta chain was observed at least ten times. Its antigen is as yet unknown. This record comes from a study of CD8 T cells in ankylosing spondylitis. Quantitative molecular-barcoded 5'-RACE generated the TCR beta libraries. MiXCR was run by TCRdb on the 5' RACE reads, yielding one entry per CDR3 protein. In the table there are under 200,000 distinct CDR3 sequences, 9.5% to 10% of which are singletons. Study results and caveats: In ankylosing spondylitis blood, a motif of about 8 highly homologous TCR beta variants appeared characteristic. With a CD8+ phenotype, disease-linked clones were relatively rare in peripheral blood. Matched ankylosing spondylitis synovial fluid reportedly contained a significantly enriched population of disease-linked clones.

The CDR3 covers 13 residues. V was clipped by 6 bases and J by 7 bases, with 16 bases between them. Germline CDR1 and CDR2: SGHAT and FQNNGV. Material: blood, either unsorted or a sorted T cell fraction (not recorded which). The chain recombines TRBV11-2 with TRBJ2-7; D is perhaps TRBD1 (6 bases). This receptor was obtained from a female donor with ankylosing spondylitis or in good health (not recorded which). CDR3 DNA sequence: TGTGCCAGCAGGCCTACAACAGGGCTTGAGCAGTACTTC. Its protein is CASRPTTGLEQYF.